These T cell receptor beta chains were read from a single sample in a study of immune characterization of retroperitoneal liposarcoma. TCRdb passed the PCR reads through MiXCR, listing each CDR3 protein once. The sample records around 3,000 distinct CDR3 sequences, about 45% being singletons. The sequenced sample consisted of tumor tissue. Source of these receptors: a male donor with retroperitoneal liposarcoma. The CDR3 runs from the conserved cysteine through the conserved F or W. Fields, in order: J gene, V gene, CDR3 protein.

TRBJ1-2 | TRBV6-1 | CASSEEIPGGGYTF
TRBJ2-1 | TRBV7-2 | CASSFTLFTGREQFF
TRBJ2-2 | TRBV4-1 | CASSQEIPVLYTGELFF
. | TRBV7-2 | CASSPSGTRGNEQYF
TRBJ2-3 | TRBV3-1 | CASSLGLAGDADTQYF
TRBJ1-2 | TRBV4-1 | CASSQNRQGAYGYTF
TRBJ2-5 | TRBV6-1 | CASREREWLDSSYNEQYF
TRBJ2-1 | TRBV6-1 | CASSESLAGDEQFF
TRBJ2-2 | TRBV12-5 | CASGLGASTSAGELFF
TRBJ2-3 | TRBV6-5 | CASSPLAGEPDTQYF
TRBJ2-1 | TRBV30 | CACLGLAGLDEQFF
TRBJ2-2 | TRBV12-3/TRBV12-4 | CASSLPGWGELFF
TRBJ2-2 | TRBV6-6 | CASVRGANTGELFF
TRBJ1-2 | TRBV12-5 | CASGQGALVQGYTF
TRBJ2-1 | TRBV12-3/TRBV12-4 | CASSLAGVGNEQFF
TRBJ2-1 | TRBV6-1 | CASSASLQETQFF
TRBJ2-1 | TRBV12-5 | CASGLVRGTGDYNEQFF
TRBJ2-1 | TRBV7-2 | CASSPSGSTETQFF
TRBJ2-3 | TRBV11-3 | CASSSRGGTDTQYF
TRBJ2-3 | TRBV10-2 | CASSESWSGSTDTQYF
TRBJ2-1 | TRBV6-1 | CASSERDEQFF
TRBJ2-4 | TRBV6-1 | CASTRNAGGAKNIQYF